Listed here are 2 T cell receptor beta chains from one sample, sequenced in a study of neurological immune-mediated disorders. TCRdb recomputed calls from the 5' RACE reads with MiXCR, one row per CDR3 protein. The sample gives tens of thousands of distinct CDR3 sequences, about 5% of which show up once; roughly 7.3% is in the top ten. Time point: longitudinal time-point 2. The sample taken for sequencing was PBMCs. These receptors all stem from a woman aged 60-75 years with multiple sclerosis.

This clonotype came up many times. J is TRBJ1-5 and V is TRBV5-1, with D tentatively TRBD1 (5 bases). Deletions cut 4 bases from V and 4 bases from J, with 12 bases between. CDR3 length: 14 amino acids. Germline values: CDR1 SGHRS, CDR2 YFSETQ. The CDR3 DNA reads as TGCGCCAGCAGCCCCGGTGGGGGTAATCAGCCCCAGCATTTT. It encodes CASSPGGGNQPQHF.

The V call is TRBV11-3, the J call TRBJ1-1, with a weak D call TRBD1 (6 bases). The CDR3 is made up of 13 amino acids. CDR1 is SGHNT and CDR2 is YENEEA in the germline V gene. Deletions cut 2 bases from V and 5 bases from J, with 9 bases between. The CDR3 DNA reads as TGTGCCAGCAGCTTAACAGGGAAAACTGAAGCTTTCTTT. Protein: CASSLTGKTEAFF. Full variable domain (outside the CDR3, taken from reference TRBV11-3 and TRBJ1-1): EAGVVQSPRYKIIEKKQPVAFWCNPISGHNTLYWYLQNLGQGPELLIRYENEEAVDDSQLPKDRFSAERLKGVDSTLKIQPAELGDSAVYLCASSLTGKTEAFFGQGTRLTVV.